A selection of T cell receptor beta chains follows, all from one sample in a study of immune characterization of retroperitoneal liposarcoma. TCRdb redid the calling of the PCR reads with MiXCR, one entry per CDR3 protein. The sample has thousands of distinct CDR3 sequences, about 50% seen once; the top ten hold more than 45%. The source material was tumor tissue. Receptors were obtained from a female donor with retroperitoneal liposarcoma. Both conserved end residues are part of each CDR3. The D gene is left open where the match is weak. Size tells how often a clone was seen (once, few, many) or the class of an expanded clone, and some rows leave it out.

V gene: TRBV6-5; clone size: few; D gene: TRBD2; J gene: TRBJ2-1; CDR3 DNA: TGTGCCAGCAGTTCGAGGCGGGGGAGGGTTAATGAGCAGTTCTTC; CDR3 protein: CASSSRRGRVNEQFF
V gene: TRBV6-5; clone size: NA; D gene: TRBD1; J gene: TRBJ1-1; CDR3 DNA: TGTGCCAGCAGCCCCGGACAGGTTTTGACTTTCTTT; CDR3 protein: CASSPGQVLTFF
V gene: TRBV11-3; clone size: NA; D gene: TRBD2; J gene: TRBJ2-7; CDR3 DNA: TGTGCCAGAAGCTTAGCAGCGGGATCTCCCTACGAGCAGTACTTC; CDR3 protein: CARSLAAGSPYEQYF
V gene: TRBV12-3/TRBV12-4; clone size: NA; D gene: NA; J gene: TRBJ2-1; CDR3 DNA: TGTGCCAGCAGCTCCCGGGAACCCGATAACAATGAGCAGTTCTTC; CDR3 protein: CASSSREPDNNEQFF
V gene: TRBV6-1; clone size: medium-sized; D gene: NA; J gene: TRBJ2-1; CDR3 DNA: TGTGCCAGCAGTGAAGCGCTTCAAGCACTAGTCGGGCAGTTCTTC; CDR3 protein: CASSEALQALVGQFF
V gene: TRBV5-1; clone size: NA; D gene: NA; J gene: TRBJ1-1; CDR3 DNA: TGCGCCAGCACCCGGGCCGGGGGGAACACTGAAGCTTTCTTT; CDR3 protein: CASTRAGGNTEAFF
V gene: TRBV12-3/TRBV12-4; clone size: NA; D gene: TRBD2; J gene: TRBJ2-1; CDR3 DNA: TGTGCCAGCAGTTTACTAGCGGGAGTATCCAATGAGCAGTTCTTC; CDR3 protein: CASSLLAGVSNEQFF
V gene: TRBV7-2; clone size: large; D gene: TRBD1; J gene: TRBJ2-2; CDR3 DNA: TGTGCCAGCAGCTCCGGGACAGGGGGCACCGGGGAGCTGTTTTTT; CDR3 protein: CASSSGTGGTGELFF
V gene: TRBV7-2; clone size: NA; D gene: NA; J gene: TRBJ2-7; CDR3 DNA: TGTGCCAGCAGCCCGCCCACGGACTCCCGGGGGCAGTACTTC; CDR3 protein: CASSPPTDSRGQYF
V gene: TRBV6-6; clone size: medium-sized; D gene: TRBD2; J gene: TRBJ2-3; CDR3 DNA: TGTGCCAGCAGTCTACTAGCGGGGGGTTTCGACTTTGGCACAGATACGCAGTATTTT; CDR3 protein: CASSLLAGGFDFGTDTQYF
V gene: TRBV6-1; clone size: NA; D gene: NA; J gene: TRBJ2-1; CDR3 DNA: TGTGCCAGCATCCCCCAGACACAGGTAGTGGGAGTATCCTACAATGAGCAGTTCTTC; CDR3 protein: CASIPQTQVVGVSYNEQFF
V gene: TRBV7-2; clone size: NA; D gene: TRBD2; J gene: TRBJ2-1; CDR3 DNA: TGTGCCAGCAGCTTGACTAGCGTCACCTACGAGCAGTTCTTC; CDR3 protein: CASSLTSVTYEQFF
V gene: TRBV7-6; clone size: few; D gene: TRBD2; J gene: TRBJ2-1; CDR3 DNA: TGTGCCAGCAGCTTAGTATGGCGGGAGGGGAATGAGCAGTTCTTC; CDR3 protein: CASSLVWREGNEQFF
V gene: TRBV5-3; clone size: NA; D gene: TRBD1; J gene: TRBJ2-1; CDR3 DNA: TGTGCCAGCAGCCGGGACAGGAGCTCCTACAATGAGCAGTTCTTC; CDR3 protein: CASSRDRSSYNEQFF
V gene: TRBV7-2; clone size: few; D gene: NA; J gene: TRBJ2-1; CDR3 DNA: TGTGCCAGCAGCTTGTACAGCAGCTCCTACAATGAGCAGTTCTTC; CDR3 protein: CASSLYSSSYNEQFF
V gene: TRBV7-8; clone size: NA; D gene: NA; J gene: TRBJ2-1; CDR3 DNA: TGTGCCAGCAGCCCGAACCACGGGGGAGATGAGCAGTTCTTC; CDR3 protein: CASSPNHGGDEQFF